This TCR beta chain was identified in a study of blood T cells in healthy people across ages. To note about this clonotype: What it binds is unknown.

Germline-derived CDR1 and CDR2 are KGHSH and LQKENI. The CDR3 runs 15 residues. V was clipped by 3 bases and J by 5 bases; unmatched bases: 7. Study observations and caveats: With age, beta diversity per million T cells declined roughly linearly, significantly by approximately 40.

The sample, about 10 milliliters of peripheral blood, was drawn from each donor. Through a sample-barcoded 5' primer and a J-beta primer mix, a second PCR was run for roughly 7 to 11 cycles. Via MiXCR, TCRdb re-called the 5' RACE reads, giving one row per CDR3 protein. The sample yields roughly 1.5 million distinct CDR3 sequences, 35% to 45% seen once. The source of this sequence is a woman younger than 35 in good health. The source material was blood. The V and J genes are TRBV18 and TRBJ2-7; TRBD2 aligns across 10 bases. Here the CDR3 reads CASSPLAGEDDEQYF. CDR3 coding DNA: TGTGCCAGCTCACCTCTAGCGGGAGAGGACGACGAGCAGTACTTC.